This TCR beta chain originates from a study of molecular identifiers for immune sequencing clone quantification. A single record per CDR3 protein comes from TCRdb applying MiXCR to the PCR reads. The table shows hundreds of thousands of distinct CDR3 sequences, with roughly 24% occurring only once. This clonotype appeared a few times. The germline CDR1 and CDR2 sequences are SGHVS and FNYEAQ. With 4 bases removed from V and 2 bases from J, the gap between germline ends came to 14 bases. This CDR3 is 15 amino acids long. This chain links TRBV7-6 with TRBJ1-1, with a possible D match to TRBD1 (6 bases). The sample consisted of naive CD8+ T cells from blood, with Jurkat cell RNA spiked in. Subset reported: FACS-sorted CD8+CD4-CCR7+CD45RA+ naive T cells. The TCR originated in a human donor in good health. Some libraries in this study had Jurkat cell RNA spiked in. This CDR3 reads CASSSADGTNTEAFF. Written as DNA, the CDR3 is TGTGCCAGCAGCTCCGCGGACGGGACAAACACTGAAGCTTTCTTT.